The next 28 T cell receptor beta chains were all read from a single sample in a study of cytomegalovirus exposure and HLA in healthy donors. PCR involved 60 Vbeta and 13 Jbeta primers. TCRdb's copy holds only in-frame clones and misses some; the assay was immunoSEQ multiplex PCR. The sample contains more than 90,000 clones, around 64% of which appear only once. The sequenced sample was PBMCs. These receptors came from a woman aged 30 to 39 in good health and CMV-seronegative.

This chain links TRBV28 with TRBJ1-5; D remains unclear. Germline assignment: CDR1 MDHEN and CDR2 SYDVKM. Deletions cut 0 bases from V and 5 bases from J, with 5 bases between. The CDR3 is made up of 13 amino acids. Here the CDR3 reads CASSLWAHQPQHF. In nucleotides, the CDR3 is TGTGCCAGCAGTTTATGGGCCCATCAGCCCCAGCATTTT.

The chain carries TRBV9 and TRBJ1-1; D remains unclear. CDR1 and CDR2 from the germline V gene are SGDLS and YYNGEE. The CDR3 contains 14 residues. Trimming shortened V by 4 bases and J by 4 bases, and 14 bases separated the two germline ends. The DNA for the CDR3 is TGTGCCAGCAGCCCCCGTCAGGCGAGCACTGAAGCTTTCTTT. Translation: CASSPRQASTEAFF.

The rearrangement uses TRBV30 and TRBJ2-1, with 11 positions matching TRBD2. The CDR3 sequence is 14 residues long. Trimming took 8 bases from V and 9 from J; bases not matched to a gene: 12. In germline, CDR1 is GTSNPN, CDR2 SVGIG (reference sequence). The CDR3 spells CALLSSGRISEQFF. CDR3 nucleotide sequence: TGTGCCCTCCTATCTAGCGGGAGGATCTCTGAGCAGTTCTTC. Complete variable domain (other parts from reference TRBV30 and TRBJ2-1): SQTIHQWPATLVQPVGSPLSLECTVEGTSNPNLYWYRQAAGRGLQLLFYSVGIGQISSEVPQNLSASRPQDRQFILSSKKLLLSDSGFYLCALLSSGRISEQFFGPGTRLTVL.

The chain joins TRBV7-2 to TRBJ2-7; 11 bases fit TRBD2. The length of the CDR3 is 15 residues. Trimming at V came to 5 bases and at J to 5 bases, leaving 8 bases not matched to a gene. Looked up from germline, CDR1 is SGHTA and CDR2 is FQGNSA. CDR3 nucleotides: TGTGCCAGCAGCCCAACTAGCGGGAGCGGAAACGAGCAGTACTTC. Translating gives CASSPTSGSGNEQYF.

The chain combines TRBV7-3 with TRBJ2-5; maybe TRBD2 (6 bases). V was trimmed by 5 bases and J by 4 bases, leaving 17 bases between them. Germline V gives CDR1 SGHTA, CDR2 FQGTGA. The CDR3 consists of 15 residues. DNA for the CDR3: TGTGCCAGCAGCGAACCACTGGGGGGTCCAGAGACCCAGTACTTC. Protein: CASSEPLGGPETQYF.

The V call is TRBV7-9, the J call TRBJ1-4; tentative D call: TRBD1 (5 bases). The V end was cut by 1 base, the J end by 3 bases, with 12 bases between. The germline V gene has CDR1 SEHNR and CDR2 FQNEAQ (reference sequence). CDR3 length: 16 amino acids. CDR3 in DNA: TGTGCCAGCAGCTTAGGGGGCTCTGGAGCTAATGAAAAACTGTTTTTT. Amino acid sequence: CASSLGGSGANEKLFF.

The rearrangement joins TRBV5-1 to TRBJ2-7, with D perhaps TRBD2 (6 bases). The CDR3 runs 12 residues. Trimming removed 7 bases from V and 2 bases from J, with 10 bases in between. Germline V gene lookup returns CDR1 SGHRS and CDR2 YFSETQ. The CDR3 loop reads CASGAGPYEQYF. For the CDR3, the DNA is TGCGCCAGCGGCGCGGGACCCTACGAGCAGTACTTC.

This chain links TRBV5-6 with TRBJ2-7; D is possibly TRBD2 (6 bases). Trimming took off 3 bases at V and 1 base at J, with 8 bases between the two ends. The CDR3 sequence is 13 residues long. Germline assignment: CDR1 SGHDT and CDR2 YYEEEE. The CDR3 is CASSSGTSYEQYF. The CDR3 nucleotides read TGTGCCAGCAGCTCCGGGACTTCCTACGAGCAGTACTTC.

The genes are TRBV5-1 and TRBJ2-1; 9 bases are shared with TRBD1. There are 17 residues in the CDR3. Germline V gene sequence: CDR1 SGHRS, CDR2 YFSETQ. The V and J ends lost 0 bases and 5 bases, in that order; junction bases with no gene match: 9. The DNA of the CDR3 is TGCGCCAGCAGCTTGGCCGTACAGGGGGCTGGTAACAATGAGCAGTTCTTC. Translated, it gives CASSLAVQGAGNNEQFF.

The CDR3, as DNA: TGTGCCTGGAGTGCATTAGGGACTAGCGAAAGATCCTACGAGCAGTACTTC. Translation gives CAWSALGTSERSYEQYF. J is TRBJ2-7 and V is TRBV30, with 10 nucleotides matching TRBD2. CDR1 is GTSNPN, CDR2 SVGIG, per germline (reference sequence). V was pared by 1 base and J by 1 base, with 10 bases of the junction left unmatched. There are 17 residues in the CDR3.

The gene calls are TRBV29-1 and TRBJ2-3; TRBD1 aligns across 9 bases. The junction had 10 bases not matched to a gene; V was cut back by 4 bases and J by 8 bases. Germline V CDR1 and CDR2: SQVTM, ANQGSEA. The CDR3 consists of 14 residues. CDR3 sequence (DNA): TGCAGCGTTGGGAAAGGGGACAGGGTAACTACGCAGTATTTT. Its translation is CSVGKGDRVTTQYF.

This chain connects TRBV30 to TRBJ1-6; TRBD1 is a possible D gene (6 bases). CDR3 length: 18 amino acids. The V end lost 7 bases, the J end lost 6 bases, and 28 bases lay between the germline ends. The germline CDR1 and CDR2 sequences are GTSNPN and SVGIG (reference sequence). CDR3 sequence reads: CASTTDRATGMVNSPLHF. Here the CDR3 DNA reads TGTGCCTCCACAACGGATCGGGCCACAGGGATGGTTAATTCACCCCTCCACTTT.

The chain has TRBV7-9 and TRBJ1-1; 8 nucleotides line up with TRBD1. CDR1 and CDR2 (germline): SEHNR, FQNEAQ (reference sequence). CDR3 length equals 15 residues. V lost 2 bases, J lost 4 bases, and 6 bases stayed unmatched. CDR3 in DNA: TGTGCCAGCAGCTTACCGACAGGGGTGGCCACTGAAGCTTTCTTT. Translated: CASSLPTGVATEAFF.

The CDR3 sequence is CASSPRGQGNTEAFF. In nucleotides, the CDR3 is TGTGCCAGCAGCCCTCGCGGACAGGGAAACACTGAAGCTTTCTTT. This chain connects TRBV7-9 to TRBJ1-1; 8 bases are shared with TRBD1. The CDR3 has 15 residues. Germline loops: CDR1 SEHNR, CDR2 FQNEAQ (reference sequence). J gave up 2 bases and V 5 bases, and 7 bases lay outside the gene matches.

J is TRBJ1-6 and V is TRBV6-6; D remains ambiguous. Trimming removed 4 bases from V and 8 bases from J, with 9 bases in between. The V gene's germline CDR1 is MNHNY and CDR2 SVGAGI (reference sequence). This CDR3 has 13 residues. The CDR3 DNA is TGTGCCAGCAGTTCCATGACTTATTCACCCCTCCACTTT. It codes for CASSSMTYSPLHF.

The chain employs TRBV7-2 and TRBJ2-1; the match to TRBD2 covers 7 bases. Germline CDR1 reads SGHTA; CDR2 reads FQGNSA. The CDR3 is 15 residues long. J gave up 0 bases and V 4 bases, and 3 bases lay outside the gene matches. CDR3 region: CASSYSGVSYNEQFF. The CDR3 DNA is TGTGCCAGCAGCTACAGCGGGGTCTCCTACAATGAGCAGTTCTTC.

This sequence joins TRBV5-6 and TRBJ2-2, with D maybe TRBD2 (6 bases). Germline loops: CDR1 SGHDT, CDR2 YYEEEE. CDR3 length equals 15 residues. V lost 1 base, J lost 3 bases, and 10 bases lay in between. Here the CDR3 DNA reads TGTGCCAGCAGCTTGTACACTAGCCACACCGGGGAGCTGTTTTTT. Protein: CASSLYTSHTGELFF.

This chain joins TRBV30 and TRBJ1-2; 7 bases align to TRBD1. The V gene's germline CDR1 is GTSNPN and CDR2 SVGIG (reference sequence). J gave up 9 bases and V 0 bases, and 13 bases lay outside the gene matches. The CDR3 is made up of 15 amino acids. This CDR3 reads CAWSVGDSLISSYTF. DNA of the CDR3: TGTGCCTGGAGTGTAGGGGACAGCCTAATTTCCAGCTACACCTTC.

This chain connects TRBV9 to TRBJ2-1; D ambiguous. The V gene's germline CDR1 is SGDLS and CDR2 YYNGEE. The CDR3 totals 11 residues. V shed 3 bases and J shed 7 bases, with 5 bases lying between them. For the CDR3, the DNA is TGTGCCAGCAGCGAGAGGAATGAGCAGTTCTTC. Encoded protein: CASSERNEQFF.

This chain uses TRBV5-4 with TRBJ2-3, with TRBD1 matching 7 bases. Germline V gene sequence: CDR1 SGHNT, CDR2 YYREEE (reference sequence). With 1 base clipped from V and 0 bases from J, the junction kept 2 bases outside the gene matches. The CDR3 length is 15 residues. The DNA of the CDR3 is TGTGCCAGCAGCTTGACGACAGGGAGCACAGATACGCAGTATTTT. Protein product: CASSLTTGSTDTQYF.

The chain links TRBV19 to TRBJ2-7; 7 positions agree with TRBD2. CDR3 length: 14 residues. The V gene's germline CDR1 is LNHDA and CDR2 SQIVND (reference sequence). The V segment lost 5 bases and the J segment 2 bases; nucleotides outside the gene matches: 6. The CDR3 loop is CASSDGTIPYEQYF. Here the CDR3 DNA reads TGTGCCAGTAGTGACGGGACTATACCCTACGAGCAGTACTTC.

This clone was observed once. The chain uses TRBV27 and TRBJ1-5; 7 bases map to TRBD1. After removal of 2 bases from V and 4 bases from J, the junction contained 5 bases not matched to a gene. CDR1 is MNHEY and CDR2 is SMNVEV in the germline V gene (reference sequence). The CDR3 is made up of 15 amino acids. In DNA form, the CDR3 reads TGTGCCAGCAGTTTAAAGGGGGCTCTAAATCAGCCCCAGCATTTT. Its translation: CASSLKGALNQPQHF.

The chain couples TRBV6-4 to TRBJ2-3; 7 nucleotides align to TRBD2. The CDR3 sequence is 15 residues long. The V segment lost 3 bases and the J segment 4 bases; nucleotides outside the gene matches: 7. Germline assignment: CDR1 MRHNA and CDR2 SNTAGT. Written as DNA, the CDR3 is TGTGCCAGCAGTGAAGTAGCGGGTGCGGCAGATACGCAGTATTTT. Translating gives CASSEVAGAADTQYF.

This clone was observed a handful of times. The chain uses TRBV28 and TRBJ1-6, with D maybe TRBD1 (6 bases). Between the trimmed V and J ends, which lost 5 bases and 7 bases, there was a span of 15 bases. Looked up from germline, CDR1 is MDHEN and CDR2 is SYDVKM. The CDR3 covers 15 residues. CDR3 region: CASSPPAGVNSPLHF. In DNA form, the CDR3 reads TGTGCCAGCAGTCCCCCAGCAGGGGTCAATTCACCCCTCCACTTT.

The chain's CDR3 is CAWSFSRWTEAFF. Written as DNA, the CDR3 is TGTGCCTGGAGTTTTAGTCGGTGGACTGAAGCTTTCTTT. The chain combines TRBV30 with TRBJ1-1; the D is unclear. The CDR3 contains 13 residues. Trimming removed 2 bases from V and 5 bases from J, with 12 bases in between. Germline CDR1 is GTSNPN and CDR2 is SVGIG (reference sequence).

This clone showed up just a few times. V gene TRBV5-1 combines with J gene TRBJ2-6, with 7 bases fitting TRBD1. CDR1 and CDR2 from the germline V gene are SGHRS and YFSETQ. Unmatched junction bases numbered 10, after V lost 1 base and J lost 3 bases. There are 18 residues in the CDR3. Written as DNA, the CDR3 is TGCGCCAGCAGCTTGAGACAGGGCAGCTTAAGTGGGGCCAACGTCCTGACTTTC. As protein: CASSLRQGSLSGANVLTF.

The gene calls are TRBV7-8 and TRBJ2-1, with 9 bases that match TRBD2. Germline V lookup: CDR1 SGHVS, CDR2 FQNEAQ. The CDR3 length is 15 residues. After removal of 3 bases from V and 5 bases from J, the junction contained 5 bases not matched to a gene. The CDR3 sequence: CASSFPSGDDNEQFF. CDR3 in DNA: TGTGCCAGCAGCTTCCCTAGCGGGGATGACAATGAGCAGTTCTTC.

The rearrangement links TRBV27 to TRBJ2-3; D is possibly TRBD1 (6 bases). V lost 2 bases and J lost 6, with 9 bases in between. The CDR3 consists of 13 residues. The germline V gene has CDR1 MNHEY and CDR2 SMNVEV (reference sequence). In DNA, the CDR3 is TGTGCCAGCAGTTTAAGGCAGGGGGATACGCAGTATTTT. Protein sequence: CASSLRQGDTQYF.